The 14 T cell receptor beta chains below were found in one sample sequenced in a study of cytomegalovirus exposure and HLA in healthy donors. The PCR had 60 Vbeta and 13 Jbeta primers. The method was immunoSEQ multiplex PCR; TCRdb's version includes in-frame clones alone and lacks a portion of them. This listing includes tens of thousands of clones. The source material was PBMCs. These receptors were taken from a male donor in good health and CMV-seronegative.

The chain has TRBV11-2 and TRBJ2-1; D gene ambiguous. There are 13 residues in the CDR3. Per germline, CDR1 SGHAT and CDR2 FQNNGV. V was trimmed by 0 bases and J by 4 bases, leaving 4 bases between them. CDR3 nucleotide sequence: TGTGCCAGCAGCTTAGATCGGTACAATGAGCAGTTCTTC. Protein sequence: CASSLDRYNEQFF.

The chain has TRBV7-9 and TRBJ2-7, with unresolved D. CDR3 length: 12 amino acids. Germline V gene sequence: CDR1 SEHNR, CDR2 FQNEAQ (reference sequence). Trimming left V 5 bases short and J 5 bases short, with 10 bases between. The CDR3 is CASSANAHEQYF. Written as DNA, the CDR3 is TGTGCCAGCAGCGCGAATGCGCACGAGCAGTACTTC.

The chain combines TRBV19 with TRBJ2-5; TRBD2 agrees at 7 bases. The CDR3 runs 13 residues. J gave up 2 bases and V 4 bases, and 1 base lay outside the gene matches. Germline CDR1 is LNHDA and CDR2 is SQIVND (reference sequence). The CDR3 here is CASSRGLQETQYF. The CDR3 nucleotides are TGTGCCAGTAGTAGGGGACTACAAGAGACCCAGTACTTC.

This chain connects TRBV25-1 to TRBJ2-7; the D gene is possibly TRBD1 (5 bases). Trimming shortened V by 1 base and J by 4 bases, and 14 bases separated the two germline ends. This CDR3 comprises 15 residues. Germline CDR1 is MGHDK and CDR2 is SYGVNS. The CDR3 sequence: CASSEFRQGIYEQYF. In DNA, the CDR3 is TGTGCCAGCAGTGAATTTCGGCAGGGTATTTACGAGCAGTACTTC.

V is TRBV10-3 and J is TRBJ2-7; D possibly corresponds to TRBD2 (6 bases). Germline CDR1 ENHRY, CDR2 SYGVKD. The ends were cut back, 4 bases at V and 9 bases at J, with 16 bases in the middle. The CDR3 covers 13 residues. CDR3 sequence (DNA): TGTGCCATCAGTGTTTCACGGGAGTTGGGGCAGTACTTC. Its protein is CAISVSRELGQYF.

With respect to this clone: This sample includes further DNA sequences coding for the same CDR3. The chain couples TRBV9 to TRBJ2-1, with 10 positions matching TRBD2. The V gene end was trimmed by 4 bases and the J gene end by 9 bases; junction bases not matched to a gene: 7. Germline V gives CDR1 SGDLS, CDR2 YYNGEE. The CDR3 is 14 amino acids. CDR3 protein: CASSLGTSVTEQFF. DNA for the CDR3: TGTGCCAGCAGCCTAGGGACTAGCGTTACTGAGCAGTTCTTC.

The rearrangement links TRBV5-4 to TRBJ2-3; possibly TRBD1 for D (6 bases). The CDR3 runs to 15 residues. Trimming pared 4 bases from V and 2 bases from J, leaving 14 bases between. Germline CDR1 SGHNT, CDR2 YYREEE (reference sequence). The CDR3: CASSRDTGLTDTQYF. In DNA, the CDR3 is TGTGCCAGCAGCCGGGACACAGGTCTCACAGATACGCAGTATTTT.

The V gene is TRBV5-1, the J gene TRBJ2-5; 14 bases fit TRBD2. The DNA end is more similar to TRBJ2-7, so the J call may be wrong. The CDR3 covers 18 residues. Germline V CDR1 and CDR2: SGHRS, YFSETQ. CDR3 protein: CASSFYPGLAGVAYEQYF. In DNA, the CDR3 is TGCGCCAGCAGCTTCTACCCGGGACTAGCGGGAGTGGCCTACGAGCAGTACTTC.

The J gene is TRBJ2-4, the V gene TRBV28; 13 nucleotides agree with TRBD2. V lost 2 bases, J lost 9 bases, and 7 bases stayed unmatched. CDR1 MDHEN and CDR2 SYDVKM come from the germline V gene. This CDR3 has 16 amino acids. The CDR3 reads CASSLTSGRAWGIQYF. In DNA form, the CDR3 reads TGTGCCAGCAGTTTAACTAGCGGGAGGGCCTGGGGCATTCAGTACTTC.

This chain connects TRBV5-4 to TRBJ2-5; perhaps TRBD2 as D (5 bases). Germline V gene lookup returns CDR1 SGHNT and CDR2 YYREEE (reference sequence). The germline V and J ends were trimmed by 4 bases and 2 bases, with 18 bases remaining between them. CDR3 size: 16 residues. The CDR3 coding sequence is TGTGCCAGCAGCCCACCTAGGTCCCGGGAACAAGAGACCCAGTACTTC. The encoded protein is CASSPPRSREQETQYF.

The rearrangement joins TRBV4-3 to TRBJ2-1, with 10 bases identical to TRBD2. V trimming: 0 bases; J trimming: 4 bases; junction bases outside the gene matches: 3. Germline CDR1 LGHNA, CDR2 YSLEER. CDR3 length: 16 amino acids. The CDR3 coding sequence is TGCGCCAGCAGCCAAGATGCGACTAGCGGGTACAATGAGCAGTTCTTC. Translation: CASSQDATSGYNEQFF.

The genes are TRBV18 and TRBJ2-2; possibly TRBD2 for D (6 bases). CDR3 length: 12 amino acids. Trimming took 5 bases from V and 6 from J, leaving 7 bases between them. Germline V gene data show CDR1 as KGHSH and CDR2 as LQKENI. The CDR3 DNA is TGTGCCAGCTCAGAGCGGGCCGGGGAGCTGTTTTTT. Translation gives CASSERAGELFF.

The rearrangement uses TRBV29-1 and TRBJ1-5; 7 positions agree with TRBD1. This CDR3 is 14 amino acids long. Germline V lookup: CDR1 SQVTM, CDR2 ANQGSEA. Losses at the gene ends were 4 bases for V and 4 bases for J; bases not matched to a gene: 7. CDR3 loop: CSVVGTDPNQPQHF. The DNA of the CDR3 is TGCAGCGTTGTAGGGACAGATCCTAATCAGCCCCAGCATTTT.

The chain couples TRBV7-9 to TRBJ2-3; 13 nucleotides agree with TRBD2. Trimming removed 5 bases from V and 4 bases from J; junction bases left unmatched: 6. CDR1 and CDR2 from the germline V gene are SEHNR and FQNEAQ (reference sequence). The CDR3 consists of 16 residues. DNA of the CDR3: TGTGCCAGCAGCACAGGAGGACTAGCGGGAGCAGATACGCAGTATTTT. Translated, it gives CASSTGGLAGADTQYF.